These 13 T cell receptor beta chains were all obtained from the same sample, sequenced in a study of cytomegalovirus exposure and HLA in healthy donors. Primers: 60 Vbeta forward and 13 Jbeta reverse. Profiling relied on immunoSEQ multiplex PCR, and the TCRdb table lists in-frame clones only, not all of them. The sample carries about 110,000 clones, 70% recorded once. Sequenced input: PBMCs. These receptors came from a man between 25 and 39 years old in good health and CMV-seropositive.

The chain links TRBV9 to TRBJ2-3, with D tentatively TRBD1 (6 bases). The germline V gene encodes CDR1 SGDLS and CDR2 YYNGEE. Trimming removed 4 bases from V and 2 bases from J, with 11 bases in between. This CDR3 spans 14 amino acids. The DNA for the CDR3 is TGTGCCAGCAGCCCGAGGACAGTCACAGATACGCAGTATTTT. It codes for CASSPRTVTDTQYF.

This chain connects TRBV7-8 to TRBJ1-5; 7 nucleotides line up with TRBD1. The V gene end was trimmed by 1 base and the J gene end by 6 bases; junction bases not matched to a gene: 6. Per germline, CDR1 SGHVS and CDR2 FQNEAQ. The CDR3 is 15 residues long. CDR3 sequence: CASSLVEQGTQPQHF. As DNA, the CDR3 is TGTGCCAGCAGCTTAGTTGAACAGGGGACTCAGCCCCAGCATTTT. The whole variable domain, filled in from reference TRBV7-8 and TRBJ1-5, reads GAGVSQSPRYKVAKRGQDVALRCDPISGHVSLFWYQQALGQGPEFLTYFQNEAQLDKSGLPSDRFFAERPEGSVSTLKIQRTQQEDSAVYLCASSLVEQGTQPQHFGDGTRLSIL.

The chain employs TRBV28 and TRBJ2-7; possibly TRBD1 for D (6 bases). There are 14 residues in the CDR3. Trimming shortened V by 5 bases and J by 6 bases, and 17 bases separated the two germline ends. Germline CDR1 MDHEN, CDR2 SYDVKM. For the CDR3, the DNA is TGTGCCAGCAGTCCAGGACAGATGACCTTCGAGCAGTACGTC. Its translation: CASSPGQMTFEQYV.

The chain is built from TRBV29-1 and TRBJ2-2; tentative D call: TRBD1 (7 bases). Deletions cut 4 bases from V and 0 bases from J, with 24 bases between. Germline CDR1 and CDR2: SQVTM and ANQGSEA. The CDR3 totals 19 residues. The CDR3 region has the DNA TGCAGCGTTGGCGATATCCGGATAGGAGGGACAGCGAACACCGGGGAGCTGTTTTTT. Encoded protein: CSVGDIRIGGTANTGELFF.

In DNA form, the CDR3 reads TGCGCCAGCAGCTTGGGGGACATAATACAAGAGACCCAGTACTTC. It is translated as CASSLGDIIQETQYF. The chain combines TRBV5-1 with TRBJ2-5; D possibly corresponds to TRBD1 (6 bases). Germline lookup yields CDR1 SGHRS and CDR2 YFSETQ. Trimming left V 0 bases short and J 2 bases short, with 11 bases between. This CDR3 has 15 amino acids.

V is TRBV19 and J is TRBJ2-2; D is possibly TRBD2 (5 bases). The germline V gene has CDR1 LNHDA and CDR2 SQIVND (reference sequence). V shed 5 bases and J shed 9 bases, with 16 bases lying between them. The CDR3 length is 14 residues. CDR3 region: CASSPRRGHRELFF. CDR3 sequence (DNA): TGTGCCAGTAGTCCTCGGCGAGGGCACCGGGAGCTGTTTTTT.

This clone was seen a few times. CDR3 region: CASSPTGSTDTQYF. The DNA for the CDR3 is TGTGCCAGCTCACCCACAGGATCCACAGATACGCAGTATTTT. The chain has TRBV18 and TRBJ2-3; a weak D match, TRBD1 (5 bases). The CDR3 has 14 residues. Germline V gene data show CDR1 as KGHSH and CDR2 as LQKENI. V gave up 3 bases and J gave up 2 bases, with 9 bases separating them.

Only a few counts were recorded for this clone. The chain has TRBV2 and TRBJ1-2; no clear D gene. Germline V CDR1 and CDR2: SNHLY, FYNNEI. The CDR3 is 12 amino acids. V was clipped by 9 bases and J by 4 bases, with 12 bases between them. CDR3: CASLQASYGYTF. DNA of the CDR3: TGTGCCAGTCTTCAGGCGAGCTATGGCTACACCTTC. The variable domain in full, completed from reference TRBV2 and TRBJ1-2, reads EPEVTQTPSHQVTQMGQEVILRCVPISNHLYFYWYRQILGQKVEFLVSFYNNEISEKSEIFDDQFSVERPDGSNFTLKIRSTKLEDSAMYFCASLQASYGYTFGSGTRLTVV.

The rearrangement joins TRBV19 to TRBJ1-1; TRBD1 matches 10 bases. The V gene's germline CDR1 is LNHDA and CDR2 SQIVND (reference sequence). This CDR3 is 18 amino acids long. Losses at the gene ends were 6 bases for V and 0 bases for J; bases not matched to a gene: 13. This CDR3 is CASRSGQGSFGMNTEAFF. DNA of the CDR3: TGTGCCAGTAGATCGGGACAGGGGTCGTTTGGAATGAACACTGAAGCTTTCTTT.

This chain joins TRBV11-3 and TRBJ2-5; possible D gene TRBD1, 5 bases. The CDR3 extends over 14 amino acids. Germline values: CDR1 SGHNT, CDR2 YENEEA. V lost 1 base and J lost 1, with 7 bases in between. The CDR3 region is CASSLVGAQETQYF. In DNA, the CDR3 is TGTGCCAGCAGCTTAGTTGGGGCCCAAGAGACCCAGTACTTC.

This chain uses TRBV5-5 with TRBJ2-2; 7 nucleotides match TRBD1. V lost 3 bases to trimming and J lost 0 bases; unmatched junction nucleotides: 11. Germline CDR1 SGHKS, CDR2 YYEKEE (reference sequence). The CDR3 totals 18 residues. This CDR3 is CASSSSRDRFANTGELFF. The CDR3 DNA follows: TGTGCCAGCAGCTCGTCCCGGGACAGATTCGCGAACACCGGGGAGCTGTTTTTT.

J is TRBJ2-3 and V is TRBV4-2, with 10 bases identical to TRBD1. CDR1 is LGHNA, CDR2 YNFKEQ, per germline. CDR3 length: 16 residues. The ends lost 1 base at V and 2 bases at J; junction bases unmatched: 3. In nucleotides, the CDR3 is TGTGCCAGCAGCCAAGCGACAGGGGGCGACACAGATACGCAGTATTTT. It translates to CASSQATGGDTDTQYF.

This clone was detected only a few times. The chain combines TRBV9 with TRBJ2-7, with 7 bases aligning to TRBD1. V was clipped by 2 bases and J by 7 bases; unmatched bases: 9. The CDR3 extends over 14 amino acids. From germline, CDR1 is SGDLS and CDR2 YYNGEE. This CDR3 reads CASSVTGEMGEQYV. The CDR3 coding sequence is TGTGCCAGCAGCGTTACAGGGGAAATGGGAGAGCAGTACGTC.